Presented here are 24 T cell receptor beta chains from one specimen sequenced in a study of PD-1 blockade in classical Hodgkin lymphoma. Sequencing used immunoSEQ multiplex PCR; TCRdb keeps in-frame clones, though not all of them. Here the sample spans approximately 34,000 clones, approximately 82% being singletons. All patients experienced relapse after autologous stem cell transplantation, and brentuximab vedotin exposure was variable. The sequencing used peripheral blood mononuclear cells (PBMCs), collected before the second cycle of nivolumab. All receptors derive from a human donor with classical Hodgkin lymphoma.

V is TRBV7-2 and J is TRBJ1-3; perhaps TRBD1 as D (6 bases). With 2 bases removed from V and 4 bases from J, the gap between germline ends came to 9 bases. There are 14 residues in the CDR3. Per the germline V gene, CDR1 is SGHTA and CDR2 is FQGNSA. The CDR3 loop reads CASSLRGSGNTIYF. In DNA, the CDR3 is TGTGCCAGCAGCTTAAGGGGGTCCGGAAACACCATATATTTT.

This clone was counted a single time. The V gene is TRBV5-1, the J gene TRBJ2-3; D is possibly TRBD2 (6 bases). V lost 0 bases, J lost 4 bases, and 9 bases lay in between. CDR3 length equals 14 residues. Germline CDR1 SGHRS, CDR2 YFSETQ. The CDR3 protein is CASSLGDWSDTQYF. The CDR3 DNA reads TGCGCCAGCAGCTTGGGGGACTGGTCAGATACGCAGTATTTT.

This clone has a handful of counts. The V gene is TRBV2, the J gene TRBJ2-1, with TRBD1 as a possible D gene (6 bases). Germline V CDR1 and CDR2: SNHLY, FYNNEI. Trimming pared 9 bases from V and 2 bases from J, leaving 11 bases between. The CDR3 totals 13 residues. The CDR3 is CASRRDTYNEQFF. In DNA, the CDR3 is TGTGCCAGTCGCAGGGACACCTACAATGAGCAGTTCTTC.

The chain links TRBV11-2 to TRBJ1-5; TRBD1 might be the D (6 bases). The germline gives CDR1 SGHAT, CDR2 FQNNGV. The CDR3 has 19 amino acids. Trimming cost V 4 bases and J 5 bases, with 27 bases left between them. The CDR3 sequence is CASSSTKGGRGAADQPQHF. The CDR3 nucleotides read TGTGCCAGCAGCTCCACAAAAGGGGGGAGGGGAGCGGCGGATCAGCCCCAGCATTTT.

This rearrangement joins TRBV6-1 to TRBJ1-4; D is undetermined. CDR1 and CDR2 from the germline V gene are MNHNS and SASEGT. V shed 0 bases and J shed 8 bases, with 7 bases lying between them. This CDR3 has 13 amino acids. Here the CDR3 reads CASSEAWSEKLFF. The CDR3 DNA reads TGTGCCAGCAGTGAAGCGTGGAGCGAAAAACTGTTTTTT.

The rearrangement links TRBV2 to TRBJ2-3; tentative D call: TRBD1 (6 bases). This CDR3 comprises 13 residues. V was clipped by 8 bases and J by 7 bases, with 16 bases between them. The V gene's germline CDR1 is SNHLY and CDR2 FYNNEI. CDR3 residues: CASVSPQGNTQYF. CDR3 nucleotides: TGTGCCAGCGTATCCCCACAGGGAAATACGCAGTATTTT. Using reference TRBV2 and TRBJ2-3 for the parts outside the CDR3, the full variable domain is EPEVTQTPSHQVTQMGQEVILRCVPISNHLYFYWYRQILGQKVEFLVSFYNNEISEKSEIFDDQFSVERPDGSNFTLKIRSTKLEDSAMYFCASVSPQGNTQYFGPGTRLTVL.

This clone counts as medium-sized. The gene calls are TRBV10-3 and TRBJ2-4, with TRBD2 matching 15 bases. Trimming at V came to 2 bases and at J to 3 bases, leaving 8 bases not matched to a gene. The germline gives CDR1 ENHRY, CDR2 SYGVKD. This CDR3 contains 19 residues. In nucleotides, the CDR3 is TGTGCCATCAGTGAGACAGGGACTAGCGGGGGGACCTACAAAAACATTCAGTACTTC. Translation gives CAISETGTSGGTYKNIQYF.

The genes are TRBV5-6 and TRBJ2-5, with D perhaps matching TRBD2 (5 bases). The DNA end favors TRBJ2-7, so the J call may be wrong. CDR1 is SGHDT, CDR2 YYEEEE, per germline. The CDR3 consists of 14 residues. This chain's CDR3 is CASSFGRGAYEQYF. The CDR3 DNA sequence: TGTGCCAGCAGCTTTGGTCGGGGTGCCTACGAGCAGTACTTC.

The V call is TRBV6-6, the J call TRBJ2-2; no clear D gene. V lost 5 bases, J lost 6 bases, and 10 bases lay in between. The germline CDR1 and CDR2 sequences are MNHNY and SVGAGI (reference sequence). The CDR3 has 13 residues. The CDR3 bases are TGTGCCAGCAGTACCCCCGGGCCCGGGGAGCTGTTTTTT. This encodes CASSTPGPGELFF.

The V gene is TRBV5-1, the J gene TRBJ2-5; D is possibly TRBD2 (6 bases). The ends were cut back, 0 bases at V and 5 bases at J, with 11 bases in the middle. The CDR3 loop spans 14 amino acids. Germline values: CDR1 SGHRS, CDR2 YFSETQ. The CDR3 DNA is TGCGCCAGCAGCTTGGCGGGAGAGGGGGAGACCCAGTACTTC. Translating gives CASSLAGEGETQYF. Full variable domain (rest looked up from reference TRBV5-1 and TRBJ2-5): KAGVTQTPRYLIKTRGQQVTLSCSPISGHRSVSWYQQTPGQGLQFLFEYFSETQRNKGNFPGRFSGRQFSNSRSEMNVSTLELGDSALYLCASSLAGEGETQYFGPGTRLLVL.

This clone was picked up one time. The chain couples TRBV9 to TRBJ1-3; D call uncertain. V lost 4 bases to trimming and J lost 0 bases, with 14 bases between them. CDR1 is SGDLS, CDR2 YYNGEE, per germline. This CDR3 has 16 residues. Here the CDR3 reads CASSPSWVFSGNTIYF. CDR3 DNA: TGTGCCAGCAGCCCGAGCTGGGTCTTCTCTGGAAACACCATATATTTT.

V is TRBV29-1 and J is TRBJ2-1; D possibly corresponds to TRBD2 (6 bases). From germline, CDR1 is SQVTM and CDR2 ANQGSEA. The CDR3 totals 14 residues. V was shortened by 7 bases and J by 4 bases, with 17 bases between the two germline ends. The CDR3 DNA is TGCAGCGGTGCGCGGGGAGTGAGTTACAATGAGCAGTTCTTC. It is translated as CSGARGVSYNEQFF.

V is TRBV9 and J is TRBJ2-3, with D perhaps matching TRBD2 (5 bases). Germline V gives CDR1 SGDLS, CDR2 YYNGEE. The V end lost 2 bases, the J end lost 5 bases, and 15 bases lay between the germline ends. The CDR3 is 15 residues long. The CDR3 loop is CASSVLAKDGDTQYF. CDR3 in DNA: TGTGCCAGCAGCGTGTTAGCGAAGGACGGAGATACGCAGTATTTT.

The chain has TRBV19 and TRBJ2-1; TRBD1 matches 8 bases. V lost 3 bases and J lost 1; bases outside the gene matches: 5. This CDR3 has 16 residues. Germline CDR1 LNHDA, CDR2 SQIVND (reference sequence). The CDR3 DNA is TGTGCCAGTAGTATCCGGACAGGGAATTCCTACAATGAGCAGTTCTTC. It specifies CASSIRTGNSYNEQFF.

The chain couples TRBV6-5 to TRBJ2-7; D remains unclear. Trimming took off 8 bases at V and 1 base at J, with 12 bases between the two ends. Germline V gene lookup returns CDR1 MNHEY and CDR2 SVGAGI. This CDR3 contains 13 residues. The CDR3 is CASSLVVSYEQYF. The CDR3 DNA reads TGTGCCAGCTCCCTAGTGGTTTCCTACGAGCAGTACTTC.

This chain's CDR3 is CASSLSGTGGSYEQYF. Here the CDR3 DNA reads TGTGCCAGCAGTTTAAGTGGGACAGGGGGATCCTACGAGCAGTACTTC. This chain joins TRBV27 and TRBJ2-7; 11 bases are shared with TRBD1. With 2 bases clipped from V and 1 base from J, the junction kept 4 bases outside the gene matches. Germline values: CDR1 MNHEY, CDR2 SMNVEV (reference sequence). The CDR3 runs to 16 residues.

The chain couples TRBV1 to TRBJ1-2. TRBV1 is tagged as a pseudogene. CDR3 length: 13 amino acids. The CDR3 spells CTSSVRKTYGYTF. The CDR3 DNA reads as TGCACCAGCAGTGTGCGAAAGACCTATGGCTACACCTTC.

The chain couples TRBV18 to TRBJ2-6; D remains unclear. The CDR3 has 11 amino acids. Trimming cost V 6 bases and J 15 bases, with 12 bases left between them. Germline V gene data show CDR1 as KGHSH and CDR2 as LQKENI. The CDR3 coding sequence is TGTGCCAGCTCCCGGAGTTATGCCCTGACTTTC. This encodes CASSRSYALTF.

The chain combines TRBV5-6 with TRBJ2-7; TRBD2 matches at 10 bases. Per the germline V gene, CDR1 is SGHDT and CDR2 is YYEEEE. V dropped 4 bases and J dropped 4; count of bases not matched to a gene: 11. This CDR3 spans 16 amino acids. CDR3 DNA sequence: TGTGCCAGCAGCGCCGGGACTAGCGTTCTAGGATACGAGCAGTACTTC. Amino acids: CASSAGTSVLGYEQYF.

The chain combines TRBV4-3 with TRBJ2-5; TRBD1 is a possible D gene (5 bases). The V end was cut by 0 bases, the J end by 1 base, with 21 bases between. The CDR3 covers 19 residues. Looked up from germline, CDR1 is LGHNA and CDR2 is YSLEER. Here the CDR3 reads CASSQDLGRRPLLQETQYF. The CDR3, as DNA: TGCGCCAGCAGCCAAGACTTGGGGCGAAGGCCCTTACTCCAAGAGACCCAGTACTTC.

This clone showed up just a few times. The V call is TRBV4-1, the J call TRBJ1-5, with D hard to call. Trimming shortened V by 0 bases and J by 0 bases, and 12 bases separated the two germline ends. The CDR3 has 17 residues. From germline, CDR1 is MGHRA and CDR2 YSYEKL. The DNA of the CDR3 is TGCGCCAGCAGCCAAGAAATCCAGTTCTATAGCAATCAGCCCCAGCATTTT. Its protein product is CASSQEIQFYSNQPQHF.

With respect to this clone: Distinct nucleotide sequences in the sample also encode this CDR3. The CDR3 is CASSLEGADTQYF. The CDR3 coding sequence is TGTGCCAGCAGCTTAGAAGGCGCAGATACGCAGTATTTT. The rearrangement links TRBV7-9 to TRBJ2-3; D is unresolved. Germline-derived CDR1 and CDR2 are SEHNR and FQNEAQ (reference sequence). V was trimmed by 1 base and J by 4 bases, leaving 6 bases between them. The CDR3 runs 13 residues.

Comments on this clone: The junction and the germline gene differ at one end; a read error may be behind it. The chain is built from TRBV6-6 and TRBJ1-5; no clear D. CDR3 length: 11 residues. Germline CDR1 is MNHNY and CDR2 is SVGAGI (reference sequence). This chain's CDR3 is CASSSGARPDF. CDR3 sequence (DNA): TGTGCCAGCAGTTCCGGTGCCCGACCGGATTTT.

V and J are TRBV19 and TRBJ1-1, with D perhaps matching TRBD1 (6 bases). The V end lost 9 bases, the J end lost 3 bases, and 17 bases lay between the germline ends. The CDR3 consists of 14 residues. Germline V CDR1 and CDR2: LNHDA, SQIVND (reference sequence). The CDR3 DNA is TGTGCCAGCCGCGGGGGGCCAGGCGACACTGAAGCTTTCTTT. It specifies CASRGGPGDTEAFF.